One and the same sample provided the 30 T cell receptor beta chains below, sequenced in a study of blood T cell repertoires in COVID-19. The assay was immunoSEQ multiplex PCR, and TCRdb's table has in-frame clones only and misses some. This sample has 50,000 to 70,000 clones, with about 79% found just once. The specimen was peripheral blood. These receptors came from a human donor in a cohort sampled during active COVID-19.

This clone was found once. The rearrangement joins TRBV11-2 to TRBJ1-2; D remains ambiguous. The CDR3 has 15 amino acids. In germline, CDR1 is SGHAT, CDR2 FQNNGV. Trimming cost V 1 base and J 0 bases, with 9 bases left between them. The CDR3 DNA reads as TGTGCCAGCAGCTTAGTTACGACTGCTAACTATGGCTACACCTTC. As protein: CASSLVTTANYGYTF.

CDR3 nucleotide sequence: TGCGCCAGCAGCTTAGAAGGTTTAACGGGGAACACCATATATTTT. This gives the protein CASSLEGLTGNTIYF. The chain has TRBV5-1 and TRBJ1-3; unclear D gene. The CDR3 covers 15 residues. V dropped 2 bases and J dropped 7 bases, with 16 bases sitting between them. CDR1 is SGHRS and CDR2 is YFSETQ in the germline V gene.

The V gene is TRBV11-2, the J gene TRBJ2-7; TRBD2 aligns across 8 bases. CDR3 length: 13 amino acids. Germline trimming cut 3 bases from V and 5 bases from J; bases unmatched to any gene: 3. Germline CDR1 reads SGHAT; CDR2 reads FQNNGV. CDR3 amino acids: CASSFGRAHEQYF. CDR3 nucleotide sequence: TGTGCCAGCAGCTTCGGGAGGGCCCACGAGCAGTACTTC.

This clone was seen a handful of times. The V and J genes are TRBV4-1 and TRBJ1-2; no definite D call. V lost 0 bases, J lost 1 base, and 15 bases lay in between. Germline loops: CDR1 MGHRA, CDR2 YSYEKL. The CDR3 is made up of 17 amino acids. The CDR3 protein is CASSQELGRALNYGYTF. CDR3 in DNA: TGCGCCAGCAGCCAAGAGCTTGGGAGGGCCCTTAACTATGGCTACACCTTC.

This clone occurred once. The chain recombines TRBV7-9 with TRBJ1-6, with D unresolved. Trimming took off 6 bases at V and 6 bases at J, with 18 bases between the two ends. Germline lookup yields CDR1 SEHNR and CDR2 FQNEAQ (reference sequence). The CDR3 extends over 16 amino acids. CDR3 coding DNA: TGTGCCAGCAGAACCGCGGTTGGCACCCTTAATTCACCCCTCCACTTT. Protein: CASRTAVGTLNSPLHF.

This rearrangement joins TRBV5-1 to TRBJ1-1; 9 positions agree with TRBD1. J gave up 3 bases and V 4 bases, and 4 bases lay outside the gene matches. The CDR3 totals 14 residues. CDR1 is SGHRS, CDR2 YFSETQ, per germline. The CDR3 DNA is TGCGCCAGCAGCCCTGGACAGGGGTACACTGAAGCTTTCTTT. Its translation is CASSPGQGYTEAFF. Using reference TRBV5-1 and TRBJ1-1 for the parts outside the CDR3, the full variable domain is KAGVTQTPRYLIKTRGQQVTLSCSPISGHRSVSWYQQTPGQGLQFLFEYFSETQRNKGNFPGRFSGRQFSNSRSEMNVSTLELGDSALYLCASSPGQGYTEAFFGQGTRLTVV.

This clone came up a few times. This chain connects TRBV10-2 to TRBJ2-7; 7 nucleotides line up with TRBD1. There are 16 residues in the CDR3. V dropped 3 bases and J dropped 6; count of bases not matched to a gene: 14. The germline gives CDR1 WSHSY, CDR2 SAAADI. As DNA, the CDR3 is TGCGCCAGCAGTGAAAAACATGGACAGGTCGGTCGCGAGCAGTACTTC. Residues: CASSEKHGQVGREQYF.

The chain uses TRBV28 and TRBJ2-7; TRBD1 matches 8 bases. CDR3 size: 14 residues. Unmatched junction bases numbered 10, after V lost 8 bases and J lost 4 bases. Germline V gives CDR1 MDHEN, CDR2 SYDVKM. CDR3 nucleotides: TGTGCCAGCGGATTACAGGGGGAATTATACGAGCAGTACTTC. This codes for CASGLQGELYEQYF.

The CDR3 DNA sequence: TGTGCCAGCAGCTTAAGCTTTCGTAGCTCCTACGAGCAGTACTTC. It is translated as CASSLSFRSSYEQYF. V usage is TRBV11-2 and J usage is TRBJ2-7; D gene unclear. The CDR3 has 15 residues. Germline V gene data show CDR1 as SGHAT and CDR2 as FQNNGV. V was shortened by 2 bases and J by 0 bases, with 11 bases between the two germline ends.

This clone has only a few counts. V is TRBV27 and J is TRBJ2-7; weak D call: TRBD1 (6 bases). This CDR3 has 14 residues. Trimming took 6 bases from V and 0 from J, leaving 12 bases between them. Germline V gene lookup returns CDR1 MNHEY and CDR2 SMNVEV (reference sequence). CDR3 sequence: CASSPRQASYEQYF. The CDR3 nucleotides read TGTGCCAGCAGCCCCCGACAGGCCTCCTACGAGCAGTACTTC.

In DNA form, the CDR3 reads TGTGCCAGCAGCTTGGGAGGCAGGGAAGGGGATGGCTACACCTTC. It is translated as CASSLGGREGDGYTF. The V call is TRBV5-4, the J call TRBJ1-2; a weak D match, TRBD1 (5 bases). Trimming took off 0 bases at V and 6 bases at J, with 15 bases between the two ends. Looked up from germline, CDR1 is SGHNT and CDR2 is YYREEE (reference sequence). The CDR3 extends over 15 amino acids.

The chain has TRBV9 and TRBJ1-2; 7 bases align to TRBD1. This CDR3 spans 16 amino acids. The germline gives CDR1 SGDLS, CDR2 YYNGEE. J gave up 4 bases and V 4 bases, and 13 bases lay outside the gene matches. CDR3 in amino acids: CASSHLRQRGPYGYTF. In DNA, the CDR3 is TGTGCCAGCAGCCATCTTCGCCAAAGGGGGCCCTATGGCTACACCTTC.

This clone was seen only a few times. V usage is TRBV5-8 and J usage is TRBJ1-1; 12 positions agree with TRBD1. V shed 5 bases and J 5 bases; nucleotides not matched to a gene: 10. The germline V gene has CDR1 SGHTS and CDR2 YDEGEE. The CDR3 is made up of 16 amino acids. The chain's CDR3 is CASRRGQGALGTEAFF. The CDR3, as DNA: TGTGCCAGCAGACGGGGACAGGGGGCGCTGGGGACTGAAGCTTTCTTT. Full variable domain (outside the CDR3, taken from reference TRBV5-8 and TRBJ1-1): EAGVTQSPTHLIKTRGQQATLRCSPISGHTSVYWYQQALGLGLQFLLWYDEGEERNRGNFPPRFSGRQFPNYSSELNVNALELEDSALYLCASRRGQGALGTEAFFGQGTRLTVV.

This sequence joins TRBV5-1 and TRBJ1-5, with TRBD1 identical over 7 bases. The CDR3 loop spans 15 amino acids. V was clipped by 4 bases and J by 5 bases; unmatched bases: 9. The V gene's germline CDR1 is SGHRS and CDR2 YFSETQ. The CDR3 sequence is CASSPWTGLYQPQHF. In DNA form, the CDR3 reads TGCGCCAGCAGCCCCTGGACAGGACTTTATCAGCCCCAGCATTTT.

The J gene is TRBJ2-7, the V gene TRBV7-9, with 8 positions matching TRBD2. Germline lookup yields CDR1 SEHNR and CDR2 FQNEAQ (reference sequence). Trimming removed 5 bases from V and 2 bases from J; junction bases left unmatched: 5. This CDR3 spans 14 amino acids. CDR3 loop: CASSRAGDPYEQYF. DNA for the CDR3: TGTGCCAGCAGCCGAGCGGGGGATCCCTACGAGCAGTACTTC.

The chain carries TRBV6-2 or TRBV6-3 and TRBJ2-6; D unresolved. Trimming removed 0 bases from V and 0 bases from J, with 9 bases in between. The CDR3 is 17 residues long. Looked up from germline, CDR1 is MNHEY and CDR2 is SVGEGT. The CDR3 spells CASSYSPGISGANVLTF. The CDR3 DNA is TGTGCCAGCAGTTACTCGCCAGGCATCTCTGGGGCCAACGTCCTGACTTTC.

This clone was seen just once. The chain combines TRBV6-1 with TRBJ1-3, with TRBD1 identical over 8 bases. The ends lost 3 bases at V and 16 bases at J; junction bases unmatched: 14. CDR1 and CDR2 (germline): MNHNS, SASEGT. The CDR3 length is 14 residues. CDR3 protein: CASSDPGQEVFGYF. The CDR3 DNA is TGTGCCAGCAGTGATCCGGGACAGGAGGTTTTTGGTTATTTT.

This chain uses TRBV19 with TRBJ2-7, with TRBD1 matching 9 bases. Unmatched junction bases numbered 0, after V lost 3 bases and J lost 3 bases. Germline CDR1 reads LNHDA; CDR2 reads SQIVND (reference sequence). The CDR3 is 13 amino acids. Written as DNA, the CDR3 is TGTGCCAGTAGTATGGGACAGGGCTACGAGCAGTACTTC. Protein product: CASSMGQGYEQYF.

The V and J genes are TRBV6-6 and TRBJ1-1; D not resolved. CDR1 and CDR2 from the germline V gene are MNHNY and SVGAGI (reference sequence). The CDR3 has 15 amino acids. V shed 8 bases and J shed 0 bases, with 16 bases lying between them. CDR3 in DNA: TGTGCCAGCTCCCCCCGGGGAGAGATGAACACTGAAGCTTTCTTT. Protein product: CASSPRGEMNTEAFF.

In this sample, this clone turned up once. V gene TRBV18 combines with J gene TRBJ1-3; D not certain. V shed 2 bases and J shed 0 bases, with 17 bases lying between them. Looked up from germline, CDR1 is KGHSH and CDR2 is LQKENI. This CDR3 contains 18 residues. The CDR3, as DNA: TGTGCCAGCTCACCAGTCGCAACCCCACGTAGCTCTGGAAACACCATATATTTT. Its translation is CASSPVATPRSSGNTIYF.

The chain recombines TRBV12-3 or TRBV12-4 with TRBJ2-7; a possible D gene is TRBD2 (6 bases). V was pared by 8 bases and J by 0 bases, with 8 bases between. There are 12 residues in the CDR3. CDR3 residues: CASGGSSYEQYF. CDR3 coding DNA: TGTGCCAGCGGGGGGAGCTCCTACGAGCAGTACTTC.

CDR3 coding DNA: TGTGCCAGCAGCCCCTGGGACAGTACCTACGAGCAGTACTTC. This encodes CASSPWDSTYEQYF. This rearrangement joins TRBV5-4 to TRBJ2-7, with 7 nucleotides matching TRBD1. The CDR3 is 14 residues long. Per germline, CDR1 SGHNT and CDR2 YYREEE (reference sequence). V dropped 4 bases and J dropped 2; count of bases not matched to a gene: 6.

V and J are TRBV5-1 and TRBJ2-3; 8 nucleotides agree with TRBD2. Looked up from germline, CDR1 is SGHRS and CDR2 is YFSETQ. V lost 6 bases, J lost 5 bases, and 11 bases stayed unmatched. This CDR3 has 15 amino acids. The CDR3, as DNA: TGCGCCAGCAACCGTTTTAGCGGGGCGGAAGATACGCAGTATTTT. This codes for CASNRFSGAEDTQYF. The full variable domain, with the rest looked up from reference TRBV5-1 and TRBJ2-3, is KAGVTQTPRYLIKTRGQQVTLSCSPISGHRSVSWYQQTPGQGLQFLFEYFSETQRNKGNFPGRFSGRQFSNSRSEMNVSTLELGDSALYLCASNRFSGAEDTQYFGPGTRLTVL.

This chain links TRBV6-5 with TRBJ1-1; unclear D gene. The V end lost 0 bases, the J end lost 0 bases, and 8 bases lay between the germline ends. This CDR3 is 15 amino acids long. Germline V gives CDR1 MNHEY, CDR2 SVGAGI. CDR3 loop: CASSYSTGLNTEAFF. CDR3 nucleotide sequence: TGTGCCAGCAGTTACTCGACGGGTCTGAACACTGAAGCTTTCTTT.

This sequence joins TRBV7-6 and TRBJ2-7, with D tentatively TRBD1 (6 bases). The CDR3 consists of 14 residues. Deletions cut 1 base from V and 6 bases from J, with 13 bases between. Germline V CDR1 and CDR2: SGHVS, FNYEAQ. The CDR3 region is CASSLDRDSREQYF. In DNA form, the CDR3 reads TGTGCCAGCAGCTTAGACAGGGATTCTCGCGAGCAGTACTTC.

This clone has just one count. The rearrangement uses TRBV14 and TRBJ1-2; TRBD1 matches at 10 bases. The J segment lost 4 bases and the V segment lost 3 bases, leaving 14 bases of the junction unmatched. The CDR3 contains 18 residues. The V gene's germline CDR1 is SGHDN and CDR2 FVKESK. CDR3 protein: CASSHQFIYDRGPYGYTF. In DNA, the CDR3 is TGTGCCAGCAGCCATCAGTTTATCTACGACAGGGGGCCCTATGGCTACACCTTC.

V is TRBV7-2 and J is TRBJ2-3; 9 bases map to TRBD2. The ends lost 1 base at V and 9 bases at J; junction bases unmatched: 8. The CDR3 is 15 residues long. Germline assignment: CDR1 SGHTA and CDR2 FQGNSA. CDR3 amino acids: CASSLGYSGGKTQYF. CDR3 sequence (DNA): TGTGCCAGCAGCTTAGGGTACAGCGGGGGGAAAACGCAGTATTTT.

In this sample, this clone turned up a few times. The chain couples TRBV18 to TRBJ1-2, with a weak D call TRBD1 (5 bases). Deletions cut 3 bases from V and 0 bases from J, with 8 bases between. Germline V CDR1 and CDR2: KGHSH, LQKENI. The CDR3 has 14 residues. The CDR3 sequence is CASSPSGTNYGYTF. DNA of the CDR3: TGTGCCAGCTCACCGTCAGGGACTAACTATGGCTACACCTTC.

The chain links TRBV27 to TRBJ1-5; TRBD1 matches 7 bases. V was clipped by 6 bases and J by 3 bases; unmatched bases: 8. Germline loops: CDR1 MNHEY, CDR2 SMNVEV (reference sequence). The CDR3 consists of 15 residues. CDR3 in amino acids: CASRPPGQYNQPQHF. CDR3 sequence (DNA): TGTGCCAGCAGGCCACCGGGACAGTACAATCAGCCCCAGCATTTT.

The chain employs TRBV7-2 and TRBJ2-1, with TRBD2 matching over 16 bases. Germline lookup yields CDR1 SGHTA and CDR2 FQGNSA. This CDR3 has 19 residues. Unmatched junction bases numbered 7, after V lost 5 bases and J lost 0 bases. CDR3: CASSVPGLAGGSSYNEQFF. DNA of the CDR3: TGTGCCAGCAGCGTACCGGGACTAGCGGGGGGGAGCTCCTACAATGAGCAGTTCTTC.